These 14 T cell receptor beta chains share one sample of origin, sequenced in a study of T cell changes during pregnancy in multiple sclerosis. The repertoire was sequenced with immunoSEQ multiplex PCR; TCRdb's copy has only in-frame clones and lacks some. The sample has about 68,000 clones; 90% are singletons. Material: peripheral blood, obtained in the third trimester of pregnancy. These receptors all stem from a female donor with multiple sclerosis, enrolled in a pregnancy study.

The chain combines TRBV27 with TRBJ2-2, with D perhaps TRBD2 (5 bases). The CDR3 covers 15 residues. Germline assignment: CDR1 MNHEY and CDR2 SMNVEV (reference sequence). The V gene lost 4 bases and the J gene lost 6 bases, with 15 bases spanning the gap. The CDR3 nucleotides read TGTGCCAGCAGTTGGGAGCGCCCGCCGCCCGGGGAGCTGTTTTTT. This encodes CASSWERPPPGELFF.

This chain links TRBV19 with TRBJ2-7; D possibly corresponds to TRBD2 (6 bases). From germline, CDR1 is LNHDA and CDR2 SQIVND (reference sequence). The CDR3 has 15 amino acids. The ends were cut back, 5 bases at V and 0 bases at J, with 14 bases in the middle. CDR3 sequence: CASSYGGVSSYEQYF. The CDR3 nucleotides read TGTGCCAGTAGTTACGGAGGGGTGAGCTCCTACGAGCAGTACTTC.

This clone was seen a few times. The CDR3 DNA sequence: TGTGCCAGCAGCGTTCCGGGACTAGCGGGAGATGAGCAGTTCTTC. This gives the protein CASSVPGLAGDEQFF. This chain links TRBV5-4 with TRBJ2-1; 14 nucleotides line up with TRBD2. Germline assignment: CDR1 SGHNT and CDR2 YYREEE (reference sequence). V lost 4 bases to trimming and J lost 8 bases; unmatched junction nucleotides: 5. The CDR3 runs to 15 residues.

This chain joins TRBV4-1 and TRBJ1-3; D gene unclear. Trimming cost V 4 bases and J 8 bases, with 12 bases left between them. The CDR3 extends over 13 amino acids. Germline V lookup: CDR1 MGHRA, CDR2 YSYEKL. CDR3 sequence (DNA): TGCGCCAGCAGCCCACAGTTATCTGACACCATATATTTT. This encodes CASSPQLSDTIYF.

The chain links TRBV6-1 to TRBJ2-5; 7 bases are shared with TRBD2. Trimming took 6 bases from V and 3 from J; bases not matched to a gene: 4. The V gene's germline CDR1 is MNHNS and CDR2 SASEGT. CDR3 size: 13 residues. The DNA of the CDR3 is TGTGCCAGCAGGTCGCTAGCGGAAGAGACCCAGTACTTC. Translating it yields CASRSLAEETQYF.

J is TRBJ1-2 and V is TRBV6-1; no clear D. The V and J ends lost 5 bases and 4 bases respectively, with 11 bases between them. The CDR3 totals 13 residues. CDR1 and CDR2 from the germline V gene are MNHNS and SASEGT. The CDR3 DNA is TGTGCCAGCAGTCTCCCCGACACCTATGGCTACACCTTC. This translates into CASSLPDTYGYTF.

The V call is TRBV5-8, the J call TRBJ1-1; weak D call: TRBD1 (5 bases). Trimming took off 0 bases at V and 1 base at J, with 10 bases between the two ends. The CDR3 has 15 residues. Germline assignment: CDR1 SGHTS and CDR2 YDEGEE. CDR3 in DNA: TGTGCCAGCAGCTTGGGAACAGGACCGAACACTGAAGCTTTCTTT. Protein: CASSLGTGPNTEAFF. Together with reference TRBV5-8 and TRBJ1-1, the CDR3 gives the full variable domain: EAGVTQSPTHLIKTRGQQATLRCSPISGHTSVYWYQQALGLGLQFLLWYDEGEERNRGNFPPRFSGRQFPNYSSELNVNALELEDSALYLCASSLGTGPNTEAFFGQGTRLTVV.

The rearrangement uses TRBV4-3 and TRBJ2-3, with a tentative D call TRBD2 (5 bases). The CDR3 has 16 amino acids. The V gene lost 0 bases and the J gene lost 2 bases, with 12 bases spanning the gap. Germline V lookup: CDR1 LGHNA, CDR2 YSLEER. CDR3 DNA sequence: TGCGCCAGCAGCCAAGAGGCGGACTTAGACACAGATACGCAGTATTTT. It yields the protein CASSQEADLDTDTQYF.

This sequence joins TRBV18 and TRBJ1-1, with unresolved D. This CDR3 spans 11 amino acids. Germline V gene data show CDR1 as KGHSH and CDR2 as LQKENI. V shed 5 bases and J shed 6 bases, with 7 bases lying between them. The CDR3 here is CASSEGAEAFF. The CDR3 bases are TGTGCCAGCTCAGAGGGAGCTGAAGCTTTCTTT.

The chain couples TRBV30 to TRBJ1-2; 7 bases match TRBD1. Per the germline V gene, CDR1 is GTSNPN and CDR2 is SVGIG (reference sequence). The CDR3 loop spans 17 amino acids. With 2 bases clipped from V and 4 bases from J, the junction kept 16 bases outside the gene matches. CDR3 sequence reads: CAWSKETGRRSSYGYTF. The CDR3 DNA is TGTGCCTGGAGTAAGGAGACAGGGCGTAGGTCATCCTATGGCTACACCTTC.

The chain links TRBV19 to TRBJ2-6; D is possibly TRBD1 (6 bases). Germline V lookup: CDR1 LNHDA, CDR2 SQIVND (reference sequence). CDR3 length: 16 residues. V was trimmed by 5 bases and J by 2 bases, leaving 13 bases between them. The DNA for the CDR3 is TGTGCCAGTAGTCCTCTCAGGGGAGCTGGGGCCAACGTCCTGACTTTC. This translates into CASSPLRGAGANVLTF.

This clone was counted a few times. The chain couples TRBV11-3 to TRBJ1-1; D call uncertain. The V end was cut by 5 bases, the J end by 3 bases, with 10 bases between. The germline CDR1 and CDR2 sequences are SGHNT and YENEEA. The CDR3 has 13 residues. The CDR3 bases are TGTGCCAGCAGCCCGTCCGGGGACACTGAAGCTTTCTTT. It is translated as CASSPSGDTEAFF. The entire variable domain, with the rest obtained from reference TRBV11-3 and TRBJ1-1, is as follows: EAGVVQSPRYKIIEKKQPVAFWCNPISGHNTLYWYLQNLGQGPELLIRYENEEAVDDSQLPKDRFSAERLKGVDSTLKIQPAELGDSAVYLCASSPSGDTEAFFGQGTRLTVV.

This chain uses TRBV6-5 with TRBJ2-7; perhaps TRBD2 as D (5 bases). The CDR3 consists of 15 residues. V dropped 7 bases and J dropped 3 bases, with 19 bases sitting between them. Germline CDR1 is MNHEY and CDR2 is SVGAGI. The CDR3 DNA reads TGTGCCAGCATGAGGACTTTTCTTTCGGGCTACGAGCAGTACTTC. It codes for CASMRTFLSGYEQYF.

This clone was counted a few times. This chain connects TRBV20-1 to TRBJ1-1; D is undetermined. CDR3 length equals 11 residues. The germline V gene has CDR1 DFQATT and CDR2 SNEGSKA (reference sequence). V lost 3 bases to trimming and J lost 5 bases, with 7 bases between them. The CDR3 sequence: CSASQWTEAFF. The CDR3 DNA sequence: TGCAGTGCTAGTCAGTGGACTGAAGCTTTCTTT.